Each of the 25 T cell receptor beta chains below was sequenced from the same sample in a study of T cell responses to AZD1222 COVID-19 vaccine. TCRdb's copy holds only in-frame clones and misses some; the assay was immunoSEQ multiplex PCR. The sample has about 150,000 clones; roughly 87% are singletons. Sample: peripheral blood, taken 28 days after the second AZD1222 dose. These receptors all come from an adult who received the AZD1222 COVID-19 vaccine.

V and J are TRBV21-1 and TRBJ2-1; the tabulated D call, TRBD2, remains unverified against the DNA. TRBV21-1 is an annotated pseudogene. This CDR3 spans 15 amino acids. The CDR3 is CASSKASSSYNEQFF. Here the CDR3 DNA reads TGTGCCAGCAGCAAAGCTTCTAGTTCCTACAATGAGCAGTTCTTC.

The chain combines TRBV3-1 (or the pseudogene TRBV3-2) with TRBJ1-3; TRBD1 might be the D (5 bases). CDR3 length: 16 amino acids. In germline, CDR1 is LGHDT, CDR2 YNNKEL (reference sequence). Trimming cost V 1 base and J 0 bases, with 10 bases left between them. CDR3 protein: CASSQAGTLSGNTIYF. The CDR3, as DNA: TGTGCCAGCAGCCAAGCAGGGACTCTCTCTGGAAACACCATATATTTT.

This clone showed up just a few times. The chain links TRBV5-4 to TRBJ2-1, with D possibly matching TRBD2 (5 bases). This CDR3 spans 14 amino acids. In germline, CDR1 is SGHNT, CDR2 YYREEE (reference sequence). Trimming shortened V by 0 bases and J by 5 bases, and 9 bases separated the two germline ends. CDR3 nucleotides: TGTGCCAGCAGCTTGGATGCCGGGGACAATGAGCAGTTCTTC. This encodes CASSLDAGDNEQFF.

This clone was observed a few times. This sequence joins TRBV5-7 and TRBJ2-7; unclear D gene. TRBV5-7 carries the ORF label, with uncertain function. Trimming cost V 0 bases and J 5 bases, with 12 bases left between them. The length of the CDR3 is 14 residues. This CDR3 reads CASSLVPAIHEQYF. For the CDR3, the DNA is TGTGCCAGCAGCTTGGTGCCAGCGATCCACGAGCAGTACTTC.

V is TRBV4-3 and J is TRBJ2-2, with 9 bases lining up with TRBD2. From germline, CDR1 is LGHNA and CDR2 YSLEER. V lost 0 bases, J lost 6 bases, and 5 bases stayed unmatched. This CDR3 region has 16 residues. The CDR3 coding sequence is TGCGCCAGCAGCCAAGAGGCGGGAGGGCCGGCCGGGGAGCTGTTTTTT. Protein product: CASSQEAGGPAGELFF.

The chain employs TRBV5-1 and TRBJ1-4; no definite D call. Germline V CDR1 and CDR2: SGHRS, YFSETQ. The CDR3 runs to 15 residues. V was clipped by 4 bases and J by 0 bases, with 10 bases between them. The chain's CDR3 is CASSLVGATNEKLFF. For the CDR3, the DNA is TGCGCCAGCAGCCTGGTGGGAGCAACTAATGAAAAACTGTTTTTT.

The gene calls are TRBV6-5 and TRBJ2-7, with 7 bases aligning to TRBD2. This CDR3 comprises 13 residues. The junction had 6 bases not matched to a gene; V was cut back by 6 bases and J by 4 bases. Germline V lookup: CDR1 MNHEY, CDR2 SVGAGI. CDR3 nucleotides: TGTGCCAGCAGAGAGCGGGGTCCTTACGAGCAGTACTTC. Its protein product is CASRERGPYEQYF.

The chain carries TRBV6-1 and TRBJ1-2, with D perhaps matching TRBD1 (5 bases). CDR3 length equals 15 residues. V shed 3 bases and J shed 8 bases, with 19 bases lying between them. Germline V gene data show CDR1 as MNHNS and CDR2 as SASEGT. The DNA of the CDR3 is TGTGCCAGCAGTGATCGTACTGGGGGAAGTAAGGGCTACACCTTC. Its protein product is CASSDRTGGSKGYTF.

The CDR3 here is CASSRDTKTGYGYTF. Written as DNA, the CDR3 is TGTGCCAGCAGCCGCGACACCAAAACCGGCTATGGCTACACCTTC. This chain links TRBV5-8 with TRBJ1-2; D is undetermined. There are 15 residues in the CDR3. Germline CDR1 SGHTS, CDR2 YDEGEE. V was clipped by 4 bases and J by 4 bases, with 17 bases between them. Complete variable domain (other parts from reference TRBV5-8 and TRBJ1-2): EAGVTQSPTHLIKTRGQQATLRCSPISGHTSVYWYQQALGLGLQFLLWYDEGEERNRGNFPPRFSGRQFPNYSSELNVNALELEDSALYLCASSRDTKTGYGYTFGSGTRLTVV.

The chain joins TRBV7-9 to TRBJ1-2; TRBD1 matches at 11 bases. The CDR3 consists of 16 residues. Per the germline V gene, CDR1 is SEHNR and CDR2 is FQNEAQ (reference sequence). With V trimmed by 5 bases and J by 5 bases, 10 bases remained unmatched. The CDR3 spells CASSEGDRGSHYGYTF. The CDR3 coding sequence is TGTGCCAGCAGCGAAGGGGACAGGGGGTCCCATTATGGCTACACCTTC.

A note on this clone: Other DNA sequences from this sample encode an identical CDR3 as well. The chain combines TRBV6-4 with TRBJ1-2, with a tentative D call TRBD1 (5 bases). CDR1 is MRHNA, CDR2 SNTAGT, per germline. Trimming took 0 bases from V and 7 from J, leaving 9 bases between them. The CDR3 runs to 13 residues. DNA of the CDR3: TGTGCCAGCAGTGACTCGTATGGGGGTGGCTACACCTTC. Protein: CASSDSYGGGYTF.

This clone was picked up a small number of times. Other DNA sequences from this sample encode an identical CDR3 as well. V is TRBV6-6 and J is TRBJ1-5, with TRBD1 matching over 9 bases. Per germline, CDR1 MNHNY and CDR2 SVGAGI (reference sequence). Trimming removed 6 bases from V and 0 bases from J; junction bases left unmatched: 6. The CDR3 is made up of 16 amino acids. The CDR3 loop is CASSSGQGRSNQPQHF. The CDR3 DNA is TGTGCCAGCAGCTCGGGACAGGGACGTAGCAATCAGCCCCAGCATTTT.

A few counts support this clone. The chain joins TRBV6-5 to TRBJ2-7; possible D gene TRBD1, 6 bases. V was pared by 6 bases and J by 7 bases, with 13 bases between. This CDR3 is built from 12 residues. Germline V lookup: CDR1 MNHEY, CDR2 SVGAGI. As DNA, the CDR3 is TGTGCCAGCAGGTCACAGGGAGATGAGCAGTACTTC. Its protein is CASRSQGDEQYF.

About this clone: The sample holds other DNA sequences that translate to the same CDR3. The chain links TRBV18 to TRBJ2-2, with D maybe TRBD1 (5 bases). V was cut by 2 bases and J by 0 bases, with 7 bases left in between. CDR1 KGHSH and CDR2 LQKENI come from the germline V gene. The CDR3 is 15 residues long. In DNA, the CDR3 is TGTGCCAGCTCACCAACGACAGCGAACACCGGGGAGCTGTTTTTT. Its protein is CASSPTTANTGELFF.

This sequence joins TRBV6-5 and TRBJ2-7, with 10 positions matching TRBD1. The ends lost 2 bases at V and 2 bases at J; junction bases unmatched: 3. CDR3 length equals 15 residues. Germline V lookup: CDR1 MNHEY, CDR2 SVGAGI. The CDR3 DNA is TGTGCCAGCAGTTACCTTGGGACAGGGGCCTACGAGCAGTACTTC. It is translated as CASSYLGTGAYEQYF.

The rearrangement links TRBV9 to TRBJ1-2, with 9 bases lining up with TRBD1. CDR3 length: 15 residues. The V gene end was trimmed by 5 bases and the J gene end by 6 bases; junction bases not matched to a gene: 11. Germline CDR1 SGDLS, CDR2 YYNGEE. CDR3 bases: TGTGCCAGCAGTTTCTTACGACAGGGGGTCGATGGCTACACCTTC. It codes for CASSFLRQGVDGYTF.

This sequence joins TRBV18 and TRBJ2-1; the match to TRBD2 covers 10 bases. The length of the CDR3 is 16 residues. Germline loops: CDR1 KGHSH, CDR2 LQKENI. V gave up 3 bases and J gave up 9 bases; unmatched junction bases: 11. The CDR3 region is CASSPLSGRALGEQFF. The CDR3 bases are TGTGCCAGCTCACCCCTAAGCGGGAGGGCGTTGGGTGAGCAGTTCTTC.

J is TRBJ1-6 and V is TRBV6-1; tentatively, D is TRBD1 (5 bases). Germline CDR1 MNHNS, CDR2 SASEGT. Between the trimmed V and J ends, which lost 3 bases and 10 bases, there was a span of 10 bases. This CDR3 region has 13 residues. The CDR3: CASSDRVVSPLHF. DNA for the CDR3: TGTGCCAGCAGTGACAGGGTTGTCTCACCCCTCCACTTT.

The chain has TRBV18 and TRBJ1-2; D not resolved. Trimming removed 4 bases at V and 1 base at J, with 7 bases between. CDR3 length equals 13 residues. Germline V gene data show CDR1 as KGHSH and CDR2 as LQKENI. The CDR3 here is CASSQGYNYGYTF. CDR3 in DNA: TGTGCCAGCTCACAGGGCTATAACTATGGCTACACCTTC. Variable domain in full (rest from reference TRBV18 and TRBJ1-2): NAGVMQNPRHLVRRRGQEARLRCSPMKGHSHVYWYRQLPEEGLKFMVYLQKENIIDESGMPKERFSAEFPKEGPSILRIQQVVRGDSAAYFCASSQGYNYGYTFGSGTRLTVV.

The V gene is TRBV10-1, the J gene TRBJ2-7; unclear D gene. The CDR3 is 15 amino acids. Trimming removed 1 base at V and 0 bases at J, with 10 bases between. CDR1 WNHNN and CDR2 SYGVQD come from the germline V gene (reference sequence). The CDR3 loop is CASSECPPNSYEQYF. As DNA, the CDR3 is TGCGCCAGCAGTGAGTGCCCCCCTAACTCCTACGAGCAGTACTTC.

The V gene is TRBV10-1, the J gene TRBJ2-1; 8 bases fit TRBD2. Germline V gives CDR1 WNHNN, CDR2 SYGVQD (reference sequence). After removal of 0 bases from V and 4 bases from J, the junction contained 5 bases not matched to a gene. This CDR3 has 16 amino acids. CDR3 bases: TGCGCCAGCAGTGAGTCGCGGCGGGGGGCGTACAATGAGCAGTTCTTC. Translated, it gives CASSESRRGAYNEQFF.

This sequence joins TRBV28 and TRBJ2-7; 8 bases are shared with TRBD2. Per the germline V gene, CDR1 is MDHEN and CDR2 is SYDVKM. The CDR3 contains 14 residues. The ends lost 10 bases at V and 0 bases at J; junction bases unmatched: 8. CDR3 nucleotide sequence: TGTGCCACTACAACGGGGGGGAGCTCCTACGAGCAGTACTTC. It encodes CATTTGGSSYEQYF.

The V call is TRBV6-2 or TRBV6-3, the J call TRBJ1-1; D gene uncertain. The length of the CDR3 is 14 residues. CDR1 MNHEY and CDR2 SVGEGT come from the germline V gene. V was pared by 2 bases and J by 1 base, with 8 bases between. This CDR3 reads CASSYRSANTEAFF. The CDR3 bases are TGTGCCAGCAGTTACAGGTCGGCGAACACTGAAGCTTTCTTT.

This chain uses TRBV4-3 with TRBJ1-2; possibly TRBD1 for D (5 bases). V lost 0 bases to trimming and J lost 5 bases, with 16 bases between them. CDR3 length equals 16 residues. Germline CDR1 and CDR2: LGHNA and YSLEER. The CDR3 coding sequence is TGCGCCAGCAGCCAAGATCGGTTGACAGCAGGGTATGGCTACACCTTC. It is translated as CASSQDRLTAGYGYTF.

The J gene is TRBJ2-3, the V gene TRBV12-3 or TRBV12-4; D may be TRBD2 (6 bases). This CDR3 has 13 residues. Trimming left V 3 bases short and J 3 bases short, with 7 bases between. CDR3: CASSFRGTDTQYF. The CDR3 DNA sequence: TGTGCCAGCAGTTTCCGGGGGACAGATACGCAGTATTTT.